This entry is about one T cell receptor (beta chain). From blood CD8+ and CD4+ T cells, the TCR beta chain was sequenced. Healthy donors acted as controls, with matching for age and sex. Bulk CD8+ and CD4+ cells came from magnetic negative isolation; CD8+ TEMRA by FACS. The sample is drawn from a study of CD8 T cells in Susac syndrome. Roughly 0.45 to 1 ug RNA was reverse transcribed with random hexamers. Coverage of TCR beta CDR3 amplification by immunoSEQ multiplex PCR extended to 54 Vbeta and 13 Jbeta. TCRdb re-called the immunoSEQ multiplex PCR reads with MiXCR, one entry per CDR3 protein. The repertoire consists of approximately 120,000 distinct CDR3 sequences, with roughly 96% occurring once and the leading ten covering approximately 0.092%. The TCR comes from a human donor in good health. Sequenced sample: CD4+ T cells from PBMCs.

Written as DNA, the CDR3 is TGTGCCAGCAGAGGACCAGAGGATAACACTGAAGCTTTCTTT. This translates into CASRGPEDNTEAFF. V gene TRBV5-4 combines with J gene TRBJ1-1; D is uncertain. This CDR3 region has 14 residues. Germline V lookup: CDR1 SGHNT, CDR2 YYREEE (reference sequence). V was clipped by 5 bases and J by 2 bases, with 13 bases between them.